This T cell receptor (beta chain) appears in the sequencing data of a study of shared clonotypes between healthy human individuals. CDR3 length equals 15 residues. V gave up 5 bases and J gave up 4 bases, with 16 bases separating them. CDR1 PRHDT and CDR2 FYEKMQ come from the germline V gene (reference sequence). Original analysis: ImmunoSEQ sequences covered only the junction and lacked quality scores; filtering therefore differed. The method was immunoSEQ multiplex PCR; TCRdb's version includes in-frame clones alone and lacks a portion of them. That table supplies the V and J calls and clone size; D and trimming were determined from the DNA. The sample holds 550,000 to 750,000 clones, around 95% seen once. Turning to this clone: Its antigen remains unknown.

Study-wide results and caveats: Sharing across several donors was seen in 4% to 6.5% of naive CD4 clonotypes. When compared with the clonotypes that were shared by all four sorted-subset donors, the non-shared clonotypes turned out to have lower generation probabilities.

Naive CD8 cells lacked CD45RO, underwent positive selection for CCR7 and left out terminally differentiated effector memory CD45RA+ cells. The receptor's source is a woman in her twenties or thirties in good health. Sequencing used naive CD8+ T cells sorted from blood. V is TRBV13 and J is TRBJ2-3; possible D gene TRBD2, 7 bases. The CDR3 nucleotides read TGTGCCAGCAGCAACCGGGGGGCGGGAGCAGATACGCAGTATTTT. Translation: CASSNRGAGADTQYF.